Sequencing of this TCR beta chain was carried out in a study of T cells after yellow fever vaccination. MiXCR was run by TCRdb on the 5' RACE reads, yielding one entry per CDR3 protein. The repertoire includes under 300,000 distinct CDR3 sequences, 10% to 15% of them detected once, and roughly 0.5% sits in the top ten. Germline V gives CDR1 ENHRY, CDR2 SYGVKD. The length of the CDR3 is 15 residues. V was pared by 10 bases and J by 2 bases, with 13 bases of the junction left unmatched. Here the sequenced sample was CD4+ T cells sorted from PBMCs, taken 45 days after the yellow fever booster vaccination. V gene TRBV10-3 combines with J gene TRBJ2-7; 8 bases are shared with TRBD2. The receptor comes from a man in his thirties or forties who received the YFV17D yellow fever vaccine. The CDR3 bases are TGTGCCACCCACGGGCGGGGGGCCCCCACCTACGAGCAGTACTTC. Its translation is CATHGRGAPTYEQYF.